This T cell receptor (beta chain) was profiled in a study of cytomegalovirus exposure and HLA in healthy donors. PCR used 60 Vbeta primers and 13 Jbeta primers. Some clones are missing from TCRdb's copy, which holds only in-frame ones; the method was immunoSEQ multiplex PCR. The listing contains tens of thousands of clones. There are 14 residues in the CDR3. CDR1 and CDR2 from the germline V gene are SGHAT and FQNNGV. Trimming took 2 bases from V and 2 from J, leaving 10 bases between them. The sequence was collected from a middle-aged man in good health and CMV-seropositive. Sequenced sample: PBMCs. This chain connects TRBV11-2 to TRBJ2-7, with D maybe TRBD2 (5 bases). In DNA, the CDR3 is TGTGCCAGCAGCTTATGGACTTCCCCCTACGAGCAGTACTTC. This codes for CASSLWTSPYEQYF.